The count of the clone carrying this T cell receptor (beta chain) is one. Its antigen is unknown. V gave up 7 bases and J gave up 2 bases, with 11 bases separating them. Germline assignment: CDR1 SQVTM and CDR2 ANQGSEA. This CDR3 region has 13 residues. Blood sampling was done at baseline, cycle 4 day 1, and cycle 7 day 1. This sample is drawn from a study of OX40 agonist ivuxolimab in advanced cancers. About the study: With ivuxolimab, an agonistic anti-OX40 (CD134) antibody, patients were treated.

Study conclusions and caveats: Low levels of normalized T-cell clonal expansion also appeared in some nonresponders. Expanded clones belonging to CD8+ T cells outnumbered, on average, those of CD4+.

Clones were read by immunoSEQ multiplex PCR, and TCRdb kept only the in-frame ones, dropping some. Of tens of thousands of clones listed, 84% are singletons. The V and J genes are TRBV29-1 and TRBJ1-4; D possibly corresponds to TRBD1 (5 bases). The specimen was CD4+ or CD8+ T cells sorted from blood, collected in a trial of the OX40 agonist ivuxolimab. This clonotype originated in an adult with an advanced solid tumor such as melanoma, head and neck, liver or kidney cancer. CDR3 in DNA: TGCAGCGCCTGGGGCGGCACTAATGAAAAACTGTTTTTT. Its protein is CSAWGGTNEKLFF.